Listed here are 15 T cell receptor beta chains from one sample, sequenced in a study of identical twins. Each CDR3 protein is one row after TCRdb ran MiXCR on the 5' RACE reads. The sample has roughly 1,500,000 distinct CDR3 sequences, roughly 35% seen once. The sequenced sample was cord blood. All receptors come from a newborn girl in good health.

Regarding this clonotype: One end of the junction does not line up with germline, which may come from a read error. The CDR3 coding sequence is TGTGCCAACAGCTTCAGAGGTGTTTCCTACAATGAGCAGTTCTTC. Translating it yields CANSFRGVSYNEQFF. This rearrangement joins TRBV5-6 to TRBJ2-1; D is undetermined. This CDR3 has 15 residues. Germline V gene lookup returns CDR1 SGHDT and CDR2 YYEEEE.

A remark on this clonotype: One end of the junction does not line up with germline, which may come from a read error. The genes are TRBV10-3 and TRBJ2-7; 8 nucleotides agree with TRBD2. CDR1 and CDR2 (germline): ENHRY, SYGVKD. CDR3 size: 13 residues. The CDR3: CAIRRGAQETQCF. In DNA form, the CDR3 reads TGTGCCATCAGGCGGGGGGCTCAAGAGACCCAGTGCTTC.

CDR3 nucleotide sequence: TGCAGTGCTAGATCGGGTTATACCACCGGGGAGCTGTTTTTT. This gives the protein CSARSGYTTGELFF. J is TRBJ2-2 and V is TRBV20-1; unclear D gene. The germline CDR1 and CDR2 sequences are DFQATT and SNEGSKA (reference sequence). V lost 2 bases and J lost 4, with 11 bases in between. This CDR3 has 14 residues.

This clonotype has only a few counts. The chain employs TRBV6-6 and TRBJ2-5; D is possibly TRBD2 (6 bases). This CDR3 spans 13 amino acids. Germline CDR1 MNHNY, CDR2 SVGAGI (reference sequence). Trimming took 2 bases from V and 4 from J, leaving 8 bases between them. As DNA, the CDR3 is TGTGCCAGCAGTTACGGACTACCAGAGACCCAGTACTTC. Its protein product is CASSYGLPETQYF.

This chain links TRBV4-1 with TRBJ1-1; D unclear. The germline gives CDR1 MGHRA, CDR2 YSYEKL. V lost 2 bases and J lost 5, with 9 bases in between. This CDR3 has 13 amino acids. CDR3 sequence: CASSQKVSTEAFF. The CDR3 DNA reads TGCGCCAGCAGCCAAAAGGTCAGTACTGAAGCTTTCTTT.

On this clonotype itself: Since a much larger clone is just one base distant, this may be a read error. V and J are TRBV12-3 or TRBV12-4 and TRBJ2-7; D uncertain. The CDR3 length is 14 residues. Trimming pared 1 base from V and 4 bases from J, leaving 11 bases between. This chain's CDR3 is CASSLVASLYEQYF. DNA of the CDR3: TGTGCCAGCAGTTTAGTTGCCAGCTTATACGAGCAGTACTTC.

In its sample, this clonotype was seen a few times. The genes are TRBV20-1 and TRBJ1-1; D is ambiguous. This CDR3 spans 16 amino acids. Germline-derived CDR1 and CDR2 are DFQATT and SNEGSKA (reference sequence). Trimming pared 3 bases from V and 3 bases from J, leaving 20 bases between. The CDR3: CSASKAGNGVYTEAFF. The CDR3 DNA reads as TGCAGTGCTAGTAAGGCAGGCAACGGGGTTTACACTGAAGCTTTCTTT.

This clonotype turned up a few times. The CDR3 spells CASRPRLGSPTDTQYF. Here the CDR3 DNA reads TGTGCCAGCAGACCCCGACTAGGGTCCCCCACAGATACGCAGTATTTT. The chain employs TRBV4-2 and TRBJ2-3, with TRBD2 as a possible D gene (6 bases). Germline CDR1 is LGHNA and CDR2 is YNFKEQ. Trimming took 6 bases from V and 2 from J, leaving 18 bases between them. This CDR3 has 16 amino acids.

This sequence joins TRBV5-1 and TRBJ2-2; D assignment may be TRBD1 or TRBD2 (6 bases each). The CDR3 is made up of 15 amino acids. Between the trimmed V and J ends, which lost 2 bases and 6 bases, there was a span of 14 bases. The germline CDR1 and CDR2 sequences are SGHRS and YFSETQ. The DNA for the CDR3 is TGCGCCAGCAGCTTATTGGGGGGCCGGGCCGGGGAGCTGTTTTTT. Translation gives CASSLLGGRAGELFF.

This clonotype came up a few times. The genes are TRBV7-9 and TRBJ2-1, with 11 positions matching TRBD2. The CDR3 contains 17 residues. Germline assignment: CDR1 SEHNR and CDR2 FQNEAQ (reference sequence). The junction had 5 bases not matched to a gene; V was cut back by 0 bases and J by 4 bases. The DNA for the CDR3 is TGTGCCAGCAGCTTAGCTAAGGGACTAGCGGAGTACAATGAGCAGTTCTTC. This codes for CASSLAKGLAEYNEQFF.

The chain recombines TRBV28 with TRBJ2-3; 8 bases are shared with TRBD1. The CDR3 spans 15 residues. Germline CDR1 MDHEN, CDR2 SYDVKM. J gave up 1 base and V 10 bases, and 10 bases lay outside the gene matches. The CDR3 DNA sequence: TGTGCCACCGAGCCGGGACAGGCCCGCACAGATACGCAGTATTTT. As protein: CATEPGQARTDTQYF.

This clonotype came up many times. V is TRBV4-2 and J is TRBJ1-6; D uncertain. This CDR3 has 14 amino acids. CDR1 and CDR2 (germline): LGHNA, YNFKEQ. Trimming stripped 1 base from V and 6 bases from J, with 7 bases between. CDR3 amino acids: CASSQAMGNSPLHF. For the CDR3, the DNA is TGTGCCAGCAGCCAAGCTATGGGTAATTCACCCCTCCACTTT.

This clonotype has only a few counts. Here the CDR3 DNA reads TGTGCCAGCCGAACCCGGGACCCAAATTCACCCCTCCACTTT. The encoded protein is CASRTRDPNSPLHF. This sequence joins TRBV12-3 or TRBV12-4 and TRBJ1-6, with D possibly TRBD1 on 5 matching bases. V dropped 8 bases and J dropped 7 bases, with 15 bases sitting between them. The CDR3 consists of 14 residues.

This chain uses TRBV3-1 with TRBJ2-1; D gene ambiguous. Trimming took off 3 bases at V and 1 base at J, with 10 bases between the two ends. The CDR3 spans 15 residues. Germline loops: CDR1 LGHDT, CDR2 YNNKEL (reference sequence). The CDR3 coding sequence is TGTGCCAGCAGCCACCCAGGCCCATCCTACAATGAGCAGTTCTTC. This gives the protein CASSHPGPSYNEQFF.

The genes are TRBV20-1 and TRBJ2-3, with 8 bases identical to TRBD2. Germline values: CDR1 DFQATT, CDR2 SNEGSKA (reference sequence). The CDR3 sequence is 15 residues long. V lost 3 bases and J lost 1; bases outside the gene matches: 6. CDR3 in amino acids: CSARFGGAGTDTQYF. The CDR3 DNA follows: TGCAGTGCTAGGTTCGGGGGGGCCGGCACAGATACGCAGTATTTT.